A selection of T cell receptor beta chains follows, all from one sample in a study of T cells in Graves' hyperthyroidism and ophthalmopathy. TCRdb analysed the multiplex PCR reads with MiXCR anew, one entry per CDR3 protein. The sample records around 450,000 distinct CDR3 sequences, roughly 15% being singletons. The sample was blood. These TCRs come from a woman in her late teens or twenties with Graves' hyperthyroidism. Both conserved end residues are part of each CDR3. A D gene is named only where the DNA matches it firmly. For some rows the clone size is stated as once, few or many, or as a class when expanded; others skip it.

j_call clone_size v_call d_call cdr3_nt cdr3_aa
TRBJ1-1 few TRBV19 . TGTGCCAGTACTAGGGGGGGTAGGACTGAAGCTTTCTTT CASTRGGRTEAFF
TRBJ1-1 many TRBV28 . TGTGCCAGCAGTAGCACAGGGTCGAACACTGAAGCTTTCTTT CASSSTGSNTEAFF
TRBJ2-7 few TRBV13 . TGTGCCAGCAGCTTAGCTACAACCTACGAGCAGTACTTC CASSLATTYEQYF
TRBJ2-1 . TRBV7-9 . TGTGCCAGCAGGCCTCAGGGTACCTACAATGAGCAGTTCTTC CASRPQGTYNEQFF
TRBJ2-2 few TRBV5-5 . TGTGCTGGGACGCCTGAGGGTACCGGGGAGCTGTTTTTT CAGTPEGTGELFF
TRBJ2-1 many TRBV13 . TGTGCCAGCAGCTTATCCCGCTACAATGAGCAGTTCTTC CASSLSRYNEQFF
TRBJ1-1 . TRBV5-6 . TGTGCCAGCAGACACCGGGTTAGAGGCACTGAAGCTTTCTTT CASRHRVRGTEAFF
TRBJ1-2 many TRBV3-1 . TGTGCCAGCAGCCAAGGGGTTAACTATGGCTACACCTTC CASSQGVNYGYTF
TRBJ2-5 many TRBV7-2 TRBD2 TGTGCCAGCAGCTCACTAGCGGACCAAGAGACCCAGTACTTC CASSSLADQETQYF
TRBJ1-1 many TRBV3-1 . TGTGCCAGCAGCCAAGATCAAGGCAGGGCCCAAGCTTTCTTT CASSQDQGRAQAFF
TRBJ2-1 . TRBV6-1 TRBD2 TGTGCCGGCAGTCCCGGACTAGCGGGAGGCCGCTACAATGAGCAGTTCTTC CAGSPGLAGGRYNEQFF
TRBJ2-7 many TRBV11-3 . TGTGCCAGCAGTCCGGCAGGGGCATACGAGCAGTACTTC CASSPAGAYEQYF
TRBJ1-5 many TRBV11-2 . TGTGCCAGCAGCTTTGGGCAGTTCAATCAGCCCCAGCATTTT CASSFGQFNQPQHF
TRBJ2-2 many TRBV7-9 TRBD2 TGTGCCAGCAGCTGGTTGACTAGCGGGCGGAAGAACACCGGGGAGCTGTTTTTT CASSWLTSGRKNTGELFF
TRBJ2-3 few TRBV4-1 TRBD1 TGCGCCAGCAGCGGGACAGCTAGCACAGATACGCAGTATTTT CASSGTASTDTQYF
TRBJ2-1 many TRBV7-9 TRBD1 TGTGCCAGCAGCTCAGATAGGGGGCCCTACAATGAGCAGTTCTTC CASSSDRGPYNEQFF
TRBJ1-3 . TRBV5-5 . TGTGCCAGCAGCCTCCGGATCTCTGGAAACACCATATATTTT CASSLRISGNTIYF
TRBJ1-1 many TRBV27 TRBD1 TGTGCCAGCAGTACCTACGACAGGGGGGACACTGAAGCTTTCTTT CASSTYDRGDTEAFF
TRBJ2-1 . TRBV29-1 TRBD2 TGCAGCGTTCATGGGACTAGCGGGGCCGAGAGCTCCTACAATGAGCAGTTCTTC CSVHGTSGAESSYNEQFF
TRBJ2-1 . TRBV20-1 TRBD2 TGCAGTGCTAGAGGCCCGGGGGGAGTTCGTAATGAGCAGTTCTTC CSARGPGGVRNEQFF
TRBJ2-1 many TRBV6-5 TRBD2 TGTGCCAGCAGTTACCGACTAGCGGAACACAATGAGCAGTTCTTC CASSYRLAEHNEQFF
TRBJ2-6 . TRBV10-3 . TGTGCCATCAGGGACACCTCTGGGGCCAACGTCCTGACTTTC CAIRDTSGANVLTF
TRBJ1-3 . TRBV6-1 . TGTGCCAGCAGTAATACAACCCGCTCTGGAAACACCATATATTTT CASSNTTRSGNTIYF
TRBJ2-7 many TRBV7-9 . TGTGCCAGCAGCTCCAGGGGGGGGGCAGACGATGTGGGCTACGAGCAGTACTTC CASSSRGGADDVGYEQYF
TRBJ2-7 few TRBV18 . TGTGCCAGCTCACCATTACTAGGGCAGGGAAAGTACGAGCAGTACTTC CASSPLLGQGKYEQYF
TRBJ2-3 . TRBV7-9 TRBD2 TGTGCCAGCAGCCTAGTAGCGGGAGGGTTAAAAGGAGATACGCAGTATTTT CASSLVAGGLKGDTQYF
TRBJ1-6 many TRBV2 . TGTGCCAGCAGCGCAGCGACGGAATATTCTAGAACACCCCTCCACTTT CASSAATEYSRTPLHF
TRBJ2-3 many TRBV20-1 TRBD2 TGCAGTGCTAGTCGGCTAGCGGGAGGGCCCACAGATACGCAGTATTTT CSASRLAGGPTDTQYF
TRBJ1-5 many TRBV20-1 TRBD1 TGCAGTGCTGGGGGGGACAGGGAAGGGGGCAATCAGCCCCAGCATTTT CSAGGDREGGNQPQHF
TRBJ1-4 many TRBV2 . TGTGCCAGCAGTGAACGGTTGAGGGACGAAAAACTGTTTTTT CASSERLRDEKLFF
TRBJ1-2 . TRBV28 TRBD1 TGTGCCAGCAGCTGGGGGCAGGGGGCTGGCTACACCTTC CASSWGQGAGYTF
TRBJ2-1 once TRBV9 . TGTGCCAGCAGCTCTAGCGCTTGGGGGAATGAGCAGTTCTTC CASSSSAWGNEQFF
TRBJ2-3 many TRBV6-1 . TGTGCCAGCACGAGTGGGCCCCCAGATACGCAGTATTTT CASTSGPPDTQYF
TRBJ1-1 many TRBV7-9 . TGTGCCAGCCCAGGGGAGAGGGACACTGAAGCTTTCTTT CASPGERDTEAFF
TRBJ1-6 many TRBV24-1 . TGTGCCACCAACCGAGACCAGGGTGGATCACCCCTCCACTTT CATNRDQGGSPLHF
TRBJ2-3 many TRBV2 TRBD2 TGTGCCCCCGGGAGGGATACGCAGTATTTT CAPGRDTQYF
TRBJ2-1 many TRBV6-1 TRBD2 TGTGCCAGCAGTTTGACTAGCGGGAAGTCCCGCAATGAGCAGTTCTTC CASSLTSGKSRNEQFF